This T cell receptor (beta chain) derives from a study of T cell repertoires in cytomegalovirus infection (dated by TCRdb to the late 2010s). Background on the whole study: Alongside well-studied HLA-B-restricted epitopes, the peptide stimulations were aimed at recently identified HLA-C-restricted CMV epitopes, whose presentation resists viral immunomodulation. Donor HLA type was relevant to the analysis, because carriage of CMV infection together with the matching HLA type was indicated by public TCR beta signatures.

The CDR3 runs 17 residues from the cysteine to the phenylalanine. Only the CDR3 portion is preserved as DNA: 51 bases, with reading frame beginning at the first base. Compared with germline, V lacks 8 bases and J lacks 0 bases; bases without a gene match: 10. CDR1 and CDR2 were assigned from the germline V gene as ENHRY and SYGVKD. This clonotype came up a few times. The antigen this receptor binds is unknown. Base quality data are lacking; no much larger clone is found one base away. Reading the label with the study, this specimen's treatment or condition is: in vitro stimulation with specific CMV peptide epitopes to enrich CMV-specific T cells. The sequencer listed for this sample is Illumina HiSeq 1500. TCRdb took the public reads, trimmed them with fastp at Q25, ran MiXCR for clone calling and kept in-frame beta chains. A single entry per CDR3 protein holds the most common genes and DNA from its merged rows. A total of about 52,000 distinct CDR3 sequences appear in this sample, roughly 21% of them only once. 80% of the sample comes from the top ten.

Broader findings and caveats from the paper: In both this cohort and an independent roughly 400-donor cohort, the cumulative frequency of public TCR beta family members distinguished carriers of CMV infection plus the relevant HLA type. The ex vivo response was dominated by HLA-C-restricted CMV-specific TCR beta clonotypes, and the single most frequent clonotype in two of eight donors was supplied by these HLA-C-restricted clonotypes.

This sample comprised CD8+ T cells from cultured PBMCs, obtained from culture after CMV antigen stimulation. The receptor comes from a human donor in good health (CMV status not recorded). Some clones in this sample may be carry-over from other donors' samples. The rearrangement joined TRBV10-3 to TRBJ1-2; 12 nucleotides in the junction match TRBD1. The bases are TGTGCCATCCCGAGGAGTGGGACAGGGGGCTCTAACTATGGCTACACCTTC. This encodes CAIPRSGTGGSNYGYTF.